One sample yielded the 26 T cell receptor beta chains listed below, sequenced in a study of regulatory T cells in long-lasting Graves disease. Investigators prepared the TCR beta libraries by applying iRepertoire HTBI primers and Arm-PCR of CDR3 regions. TCRdb re-analysed the multiplex PCR reads in MiXCR, keeping a single row per CDR3 protein. Of approximately 690,000 distinct CDR3 sequences listed, approximately 29% were seen once; the top ten hold around 42%. Time point: persistent/refractory GD, antithyroid drugs over 5 years with positive TRAb. PBMC RNA was the source of the TCR library. The material was peripheral blood mononuclear cells (PBMCs), obtained when the disease was refractory, from a patient treated with antithyroid drugs. The source is a female donor with Graves disease.

Many counts were recorded for this clonotype. The chain uses TRBV11-2 and TRBJ1-1; D might be TRBD1 (5 bases). The germline CDR1 and CDR2 sequences are SGHAT and FQNNGV. Trimming removed 6 bases at V and 4 bases at J, with 18 bases between. This CDR3 has 15 amino acids. The CDR3 reads CASSQIAQGGTEAFF. Written as DNA, the CDR3 is TGTGCCAGCAGTCAGATAGCGCAGGGAGGCACTGAAGCTTTCTTT.

Notes on this clonotype: A much larger clone lies one base from this, so it may be a read error. The rearrangement uses TRBV10-3 and TRBJ2-5; D not resolved. CDR1 and CDR2 (germline): ENHRY, SYGVKD. The CDR3 totals 15 residues. CDR3 DNA: TGTGCCATCAGTGAGTCAAGGACCTTTCAAGAGGCCCAGTACTTC. Encoded protein: CAISESRTFQEAQYF.

This sequence joins TRBV5-6 and TRBJ2-7, with D unresolved. The CDR3 is 15 residues long. V lost 4 bases and J lost 2, with 16 bases in between. Germline CDR1 and CDR2: SGHDT and YYEEEE. As DNA, the CDR3 is TGTGCCAGCAGCCAGAAGGGAAAACTAACCTACGAGCAGTACTTC. Its protein product is CASSQKGKLTYEQYF.

About this clonotype itself: A read error may produce the germline difference seen at one junction end. This chain uses TRBV20-1 with TRBJ1-5; D perhaps matches TRBD1 (5 bases). The CDR3 is 13 residues long. The germline V gene has CDR1 DFQATT and CDR2 SNEGSKA (reference sequence). The CDR3 DNA reads as TGCAGTGCCATGGGGCAGGGCAACCAGCCCCAGCATTTT. As protein: CSAMGQGNQPQHF.

Comment on this clonotype: One junction end disagrees with the germline gene, perhaps due to a read error. J is TRBJ1-5 and V is TRBV28; D perhaps matches TRBD1 (6 bases). From germline, CDR1 is MDHEN and CDR2 SYDVKM. The length of the CDR3 is 14 residues. This CDR3 is CASSFGGGNRPQHF. CDR3 sequence (DNA): TGTGCCAGCAGTTTCGGGGGCGGCAATCGGCCCCAGCATTTT.

This clonotype was detected ten times or more. The CDR3 loop is CASSHGQVGEQYF. CDR3 DNA sequence: TGTGCCAGCAGCCATGGACAGGTGGGCGAGCAGTACTTC. The chain carries TRBV2 and TRBJ2-7; the match to TRBD1 covers 7 bases. CDR3 size: 13 residues. CDR1 is SNHLY and CDR2 is FYNNEI in the germline V gene. V trimming: 6 bases; J trimming: 6 bases; junction bases outside the gene matches: 8. The full variable domain, with the rest looked up from reference TRBV2 and TRBJ2-7, is EPEVTQTPSHQVTQMGQEVILRCVPISNHLYFYWYRQILGQKVEFLVSFYNNEISEKSEIFDDQFSVERPDGSNFTLKIRSTKLEDSAMYFCASSHGQVGEQYFGPGTRLTVT.

The sample holds many counts of this clonotype. V gene TRBV12-3 or TRBV12-4 combines with J gene TRBJ1-4, with D hard to call. V shed 0 bases and J shed 9 bases, with 23 bases lying between them. The CDR3 length is 18 residues. The CDR3 sequence: CASSLARSPGTPSQKLFF. Here the CDR3 DNA reads TGTGCCAGCAGTTTAGCCCGTAGTCCCGGTACACCATCCCAAAAACTGTTTTTT.

This clonotype was observed many times. The chain employs TRBV2 and TRBJ1-6; unclear D gene. The ends were cut back, 6 bases at V and 3 bases at J, with 12 bases in the middle. The CDR3 contains 15 residues. Looked up from germline, CDR1 is SNHLY and CDR2 is FYNNEI. The CDR3 region is CASRKGMVYNSPLHF. For the CDR3, the DNA is TGTGCCAGCAGAAAAGGAATGGTCTATAATTCACCCCTCCACTTT. Supplemented by reference TRBV2 and TRBJ1-6, the full variable domain reads EPEVTQTPSHQVTQMGQEVILRCVPISNHLYFYWYRQILGQKVEFLVSFYNNEISEKSEIFDDQFSVERPDGSNFTLKIRSTKLEDSAMYFCASRKGMVYNSPLHFGNGTRLTVT.

The rearrangement links TRBV6-1 to TRBJ1-2; D ambiguous. Trimming pared 5 bases from V and 3 bases from J, leaving 13 bases between. The CDR3 extends over 14 amino acids. Germline values: CDR1 MNHNS, CDR2 SASEGT. The CDR3 bases are TGTGCCAGCAGTCCCTCGGACGGCGACTATGGCTACACCTTC. Its protein product is CASSPSDGDYGYTF.

The chain is built from TRBV20-1 and TRBJ1-5, with D uncertain. The germline V gene has CDR1 DFQATT and CDR2 SNEGSKA (reference sequence). CDR3 length equals 14 residues. Trimming pared 4 bases from V and 6 bases from J, leaving 16 bases between. This chain's CDR3 is CSANDIKGSQPQHF. CDR3 DNA: TGCAGTGCTAACGACATTAAAGGCAGTCAGCCCCAGCATTTT.

A word on this clonotype: Relative to the germline gene, one junction end is altered; a read error may explain this. The chain joins TRBV11-2 to TRBJ2-1, with 11 bases that match TRBD2. From germline, CDR1 is SGHAT and CDR2 FQNNGV. The CDR3 is 17 residues long. CDR3 DNA: TGTGCCAGCAGCCTAGTGGGACTAGCGGCCCAATACAATGGGCAGTTCTTC. It is translated as CASSLVGLAAQYNGQFF.

This clonotype was counted between two and nine times. The chain recombines TRBV11-2 with TRBJ2-1, with D perhaps TRBD1 (6 bases). The CDR3 contains 15 residues. V lost 4 bases to trimming and J lost 3 bases, with 13 bases between them. Germline values: CDR1 SGHAT, CDR2 FQNNGV. CDR3 in amino acids: CASSSSTGIYNEQFF. CDR3 DNA sequence: TGTGCCAGCAGCTCGTCGACAGGTATCTACAATGAGCAGTTCTTC.

A word on this clonotype: One end of the junction fails to match germline, which may point to a read error. The V call is TRBV7-9, the J call TRBJ1-1; D ambiguous. Per the germline V gene, CDR1 is SEHNR and CDR2 is FQNEAQ (reference sequence). The length of the CDR3 is 13 residues. This chain's CDR3 is CASSLDGNTGAFF. The CDR3 DNA sequence: TGTGCCAGCAGCCTCGACGGAAACACTGGAGCTTTCTTT.

CDR3 coding DNA: TGTGCCAGCAGTTCACACCGGATAGCAGGGGGGAATTCACCCCTCCACTTT. This codes for CASSSHRIAGGNSPLHF. The chain uses TRBV27 and TRBJ1-6, with 7 positions matching TRBD1. The trim removed 4 bases at V and 7 bases at J, leaving 13 bases unmatched. CDR1 and CDR2 from the germline V gene are MNHEY and SMNVEV (reference sequence). The CDR3 consists of 17 residues.

As concerns this clonotype: The junction differs from germline at one of its ends, possibly a read error. The chain recombines TRBV11-1 with TRBJ2-5; tentative D call: TRBD2 (7 bases). CDR1 SGHAT and CDR2 FQDESV come from the germline V gene (reference sequence). The CDR3 runs to 17 residues. Here the CDR3 reads CASSLGSGGLSQETQYF. CDR3 bases: TGCGCCAGCAGCTTGGGGTCCGGGGGGCTATCGCAAGAGACCCAGTACTTC.

This chain joins TRBV7-9 and TRBJ1-1; possible D gene TRBD1, 5 bases. Trimming took 5 bases from V and 2 from J, leaving 18 bases between them. CDR1 and CDR2 (germline): SEHNR, FQNEAQ (reference sequence). This CDR3 comprises 16 residues. The CDR3 nucleotides are TGTGCCAGCAGCCCCCCTTCCACAGGTCTAAACACTGAAGCTTTCTTT. The encoded protein is CASSPPSTGLNTEAFF.

At least ten counts were recorded for this clonotype. The genes are TRBV6-1 and TRBJ1-2; D not resolved. V was clipped by 6 bases and J by 8 bases, with 10 bases between them. Germline V gene lookup returns CDR1 MNHNS and CDR2 SASEGT. The CDR3 totals 11 residues. This chain's CDR3 is CASRDGGGYTF. The CDR3 DNA reads as TGTGCCAGCAGGGACGGAGGCGGCTACACCTTC.

In its sample, this clonotype was seen many times. The rearrangement links TRBV7-3 to TRBJ1-1, with D perhaps TRBD1 (6 bases). V dropped 4 bases and J dropped 1 base, with 10 bases sitting between them. The CDR3 has 14 residues. Germline loops: CDR1 SGHTA, CDR2 FQGTGA. In nucleotides, the CDR3 is TGTGCCAGCAGCTACGACAGGTCGAACACTGAAGCTTTCTTT. Encoded protein: CASSYDRSNTEAFF.

This clonotype was detected ten times or more. The chain combines TRBV12-3 or TRBV12-4 with TRBJ1-1; D unclear. Trimming shortened V by 6 bases and J by 1 base, and 9 bases separated the two germline ends. The CDR3 length is 13 residues. CDR3 DNA sequence: TGTGCCAGCAGCTGGGGTCCGAACACTGAAGCTTTCTTT. Protein sequence: CASSWGPNTEAFF.

This clonotype turned up a few times. J is TRBJ1-1 and V is TRBV6-5; D is undetermined. This CDR3 region has 15 residues. Germline V gene sequence: CDR1 MNHEY, CDR2 SVGAGI. Trimming shortened V by 1 base and J by 4 bases, and 13 bases separated the two germline ends. As DNA, the CDR3 is TGTGCCAGCAGTTACTTGGCAGCGATTTCCACTGAAGCTTTCTTT. Translation gives CASSYLAAISTEAFF.

This chain joins TRBV3-1 and TRBJ2-7; possibly TRBD2 for D (5 bases). V was trimmed by 3 bases and J by 6 bases, leaving 18 bases between them. The CDR3 has 15 amino acids. In germline, CDR1 is LGHDT, CDR2 YNNKEL (reference sequence). The CDR3 DNA is TGTGCCAGCAGCCAGACGCCCGGGAAGTCGTCCGAGCAGTACTTC. Translated, it gives CASSQTPGKSSEQYF.

J is TRBJ2-7 and V is TRBV27; 8 positions match TRBD2. V was clipped by 4 bases and J by 2 bases; unmatched bases: 4. Germline values: CDR1 MNHEY, CDR2 SMNVEV (reference sequence). CDR3 length: 14 residues. CDR3 coding DNA: TGTGCCAGCAGTTGGCGGGGGGAGGCCTACGAGCAGTACTTC. Residues: CASSWRGEAYEQYF.

The J gene is TRBJ1-6, the V gene TRBV7-9; 8 bases line up with TRBD1. There are 15 residues in the CDR3. CDR1 SEHNR and CDR2 FQNEAQ come from the germline V gene (reference sequence). The V gene end was trimmed by 4 bases and the J gene end by 7 bases; junction bases not matched to a gene: 6. CDR3 sequence: CASSSQTGENSPLHF. CDR3 sequence (DNA): TGTGCCAGCAGCTCACAGACAGGGGAGAATTCACCCCTCCACTTT.

This clonotype was observed a handful of times. The chain employs TRBV13 and TRBJ1-5, with D possibly matching TRBD1 (6 bases). V lost 10 bases, J lost 0 bases, and 13 bases lay in between. CDR1 is PRHDT, CDR2 FYEKMQ, per germline (reference sequence). The CDR3 is made up of 14 amino acids. CDR3 in DNA: TGTGCCATTTCCCTAGGGGGTAGCAATCAGCCCCAGCATTTT. Translating it yields CAISLGGSNQPQHF.

This clonotype was counted ten times or more. The chain has TRBV28 and TRBJ1-2, with a weak D call TRBD1 (5 bases). Germline V lookup: CDR1 MDHEN, CDR2 SYDVKM. The CDR3 consists of 15 residues. The germline V and J ends were trimmed by 7 bases and 1 base, with 16 bases remaining between them. The CDR3 protein is CASNLEGAGNYGYTF. The CDR3 DNA reads TGTGCCAGCAACCTCGAAGGGGCTGGTAACTATGGCTACACCTTC.

This clonotype was recorded a few times. V gene TRBV15 combines with J gene TRBJ2-7; D remains ambiguous. The CDR3 sequence is 13 residues long. Germline V gene data show CDR1 as LNHNV and CDR2 as YYDKDF (reference sequence). V gave up 3 bases and J gave up 0 bases, with 6 bases separating them. The CDR3 sequence is CATSRVGSYEQYF. The DNA for the CDR3 is TGTGCCACCAGCAGGGTCGGCTCCTACGAGCAGTACTTC. The full variable domain, in which reference TRBV15 and TRBJ2-7 provide the parts outside the CDR3, is DAMVIQNPRYQVTQFGKPVTLSCSQTLNHNVMYWYQQKSSQAPKLLFHYYDKDFNNEADTPDNFQSRRPNTSFCFLDIRSPGLGDTAMYLCATSRVGSYEQYFGPGTRLTVT.